This T cell receptor beta chain was captured by sequencing in a study of a mutant IDH1 vaccine in newly diagnosed glioma. Study-level background: Vaccinations were initiated 4-6 weeks following radiotherapy alone, or were given together with temozolomide cycles.

The study's findings and limits: Immune responses induced by vaccination arose in approximately 93% of the patients.

Noted time point: week 23, last vaccination. The investigators gave 300 ug of mutant IDH1 20-mer peptide in each vaccine dose, together with topical imiquimod. Astrocytomas found in donors were new, WHO grade 3 or 4, IDH1-mutant and ATRX-lost. V gave up 5 bases and J gave up 5 bases, with 3 bases separating them. Germline V gene data show CDR1 as SGHVS and CDR2 as FNYEAQ. The CDR3 has 11 residues. Sequencing used immunoSEQ multiplex PCR; TCRdb keeps in-frame clones, though not all of them. The table records about 55,000 clones, 80% of them present only once. About this clone: The antigen is unknown.

Sequencing used PBMCs, obtained from a glioma patient whose treatment included an IDH1 peptide vaccine. This TCR derives from a man in his forties with glioma. The V call is TRBV7-6, the J call TRBJ2-2; D gene unclear. The CDR3 protein is CASSRTGELFF. The CDR3 DNA reads as TGTGCCAGCAGCCGTACCGGGGAGCTGTTTTTT.